A selection of T cell receptor beta chains follows, all from one sample in a study of T cell repertoires in cytomegalovirus infection. TCRdb fed the reads into MiXCR, producing one record per CDR3 protein. The profile shows about 76,000 distinct CDR3 sequences, approximately 3.7% of them singletons. Input material: PBMCs. These TCRs come from a human donor in good health (CMV status not recorded). Some clones in this sample may be carry-over from other donors' samples. Both conserved end residues are part of each CDR3. The order of the fields is clone size, J gene, V gene, D gene, CDR3 DNA, CDR3 protein. The D gene is left open where the match is weak. Size tells how often a clone was seen (once, few, many) or the class of an expanded clone, and some rows leave it out.

clone_size: many; j_call: TRBJ2-1; v_call: TRBV19; d_call: -; cdr3_nt: TGTGCCAGTAGTAGTACAGGAGTTTCCTACAATGAGCAGTTCTTC; cdr3_aa: CASSSTGVSYNEQFF
clone_size: many; j_call: TRBJ2-3; v_call: TRBV4-1; d_call: TRBD2; cdr3_nt: TGCGCCAGCAGCCAATCGGGGACTAGGGTGTGGACAGATACGCAGTATTTT; cdr3_aa: CASSQSGTRVWTDTQYF
clone_size: many; j_call: TRBJ2-7; v_call: TRBV19; d_call: -; cdr3_nt: TGTGCCAGTAGGGACAGTTCGGGCTACGAGCAGTACTTC; cdr3_aa: CASRDSSGYEQYF
clone_size: many; j_call: TRBJ1-5; v_call: TRBV20-1; d_call: TRBD1; cdr3_nt: TGCAGTGCTAGAGAAGAGCTCCGGTGGGACAGGGTGAATCAGCCCCAGCATTTT; cdr3_aa: CSAREELRWDRVNQPQHF
clone_size: many; j_call: TRBJ2-5; v_call: TRBV2; d_call: TRBD1; cdr3_nt: TGTGCCAGCAGTGGGGACAGCCAAGAGACCCAGTACTTC; cdr3_aa: CASSGDSQETQYF
clone_size: many; j_call: TRBJ2-7; v_call: TRBV27; d_call: -; cdr3_nt: TGTGCCAGCAGCTTTTTACAGGCGCCTTCCTACGAGCAGTACTTC; cdr3_aa: CASSFLQAPSYEQYF
clone_size: many; j_call: TRBJ2-2; v_call: TRBV7-9; d_call: -; cdr3_nt: TGTGCCAGCAGCAGGTGGGACATCACCGGGGAGCTGTTTTTT; cdr3_aa: CASSRWDITGELFF
clone_size: many; j_call: TRBJ1-3; v_call: TRBV7-2; d_call: -; cdr3_nt: TGTGCCAGCAGCTTCCAACAGGGAAACACCATATATTTT; cdr3_aa: CASSFQQGNTIYF
clone_size: many; j_call: TRBJ1-1; v_call: TRBV4-2; d_call: -; cdr3_nt: TGTGCCAGCAGCCAAGAAGGGATGGGCAGGAACACTGAAGCTTTCTTT; cdr3_aa: CASSQEGMGRNTEAFF
clone_size: many; j_call: TRBJ1-1; v_call: TRBV7-2; d_call: TRBD1; cdr3_nt: TGTGCCAGCAGCTTACACAGGGGGACAAACACTGAAGCTTTCTTT; cdr3_aa: CASSLHRGTNTEAFF
clone_size: many; j_call: TRBJ1-2; v_call: TRBV4-1; d_call: -; cdr3_nt: TGCGCCAGCAGCCAAGAGTTCCCGGGTTTGGTATATGGCTACACCTTC; cdr3_aa: CASSQEFPGLVYGYTF
clone_size: many; j_call: TRBJ2-1; v_call: TRBV7-2; d_call: TRBD2; cdr3_nt: TGTGCCAGCAGCCCGGGGGGGCCAGTGCGTTACAATGAGCAGTTCTTC; cdr3_aa: CASSPGGPVRYNEQFF
clone_size: many; j_call: TRBJ1-6; v_call: TRBV7-9; d_call: -; cdr3_nt: TGTGCCAGCAGCTTATCCCTTTCACCCCTCCACTTT; cdr3_aa: CASSLSLSPLHF
clone_size: many; j_call: TRBJ2-3; v_call: TRBV6-8; d_call: TRBD2; cdr3_nt: TGTGCCAGCAACCCTAGCGGGGCCATTCGGCGGTCAGATACGCAGTATTTT; cdr3_aa: CASNPSGAIRRSDTQYF
clone_size: many; j_call: TRBJ2-3; v_call: TRBV24-1; d_call: -; cdr3_nt: TGTGCCACCAGTGATTTTAGGGACACCACAGATACGCAGTATTTT; cdr3_aa: CATSDFRDTTDTQYF
clone_size: many; j_call: TRBJ2-1; v_call: TRBV7-2; d_call: -; cdr3_nt: TGTGCCAGCAGCGTATGGAGCTCCTACAATGAGCAGTTCTTC; cdr3_aa: CASSVWSSYNEQFF
clone_size: many; j_call: TRBJ1-5; v_call: TRBV12-3/TRBV12-4; d_call: -; cdr3_nt: TGTGCCAGCAGTTCGAACAGGGAGGGCAATCAGCCCCAGCATTTT; cdr3_aa: CASSSNREGNQPQHF
clone_size: -; j_call: TRBJ2-3; v_call: TRBV20-1; d_call: TRBD1; cdr3_nt: TGCAGTGCTTGGACAGGGGGGACAGATACGCAGTATTTT; cdr3_aa: CSAWTGGTDTQYF
clone_size: many; j_call: TRBJ1-2; v_call: TRBV7-8; d_call: TRBD1; cdr3_nt: TGTGCCAGCAGCTTAGGACAGGGGTTAGATGGCTACACCTTC; cdr3_aa: CASSLGQGLDGYTF
clone_size: many; j_call: TRBJ1-5; v_call: TRBV28; d_call: -; cdr3_nt: TGTGCCAGCAGTTTTGGGCACGGGCCCCAGCATTTT; cdr3_aa: CASSFGHGPQHF
clone_size: many; j_call: TRBJ1-1; v_call: TRBV20-1; d_call: -; cdr3_nt: TGCAGTGCTAGAGACCCGAAGAACACTGAAGCTTTCTTT; cdr3_aa: CSARDPKNTEAFF
clone_size: many; j_call: TRBJ2-5; v_call: TRBV7-3; d_call: -; cdr3_nt: TGTGCCAGCAGCGTCGGGTCGGGTATGGGAACGGAGACCCAGTACTTC; cdr3_aa: CASSVGSGMGTETQYF
clone_size: many; j_call: TRBJ2-5; v_call: TRBV7-2; d_call: -; cdr3_nt: TGTGCCAGCAGCCACAACCAAGAGACCCAGTACTTC; cdr3_aa: CASSHNQETQYF
clone_size: many; j_call: TRBJ2-7; v_call: TRBV28; d_call: -; cdr3_nt: TGTGCCAGCAGTTTTCAGGGGGGTGAGCAGTACTTC; cdr3_aa: CASSFQGGEQYF
clone_size: many; j_call: TRBJ2-3; v_call: TRBV7-2; d_call: -; cdr3_nt: TGTGCCAGCAGCCAAACTAGCTGGTGGGCCACAGATACGCAGTATTTT; cdr3_aa: CASSQTSWWATDTQYF
clone_size: many; j_call: TRBJ1-1; v_call: TRBV7-2; d_call: TRBD1; cdr3_nt: TGTGCCAGCATTCTGGACAGGCCAGGGTCTGAAGCTTTCTTT; cdr3_aa: CASILDRPGSEAFF
clone_size: many; j_call: TRBJ2-3; v_call: TRBV6-1; d_call: -; cdr3_nt: TGTGCCAGCAGTGAGCCCTACAGGAAAGATACGCAGTATTTT; cdr3_aa: CASSEPYRKDTQYF
clone_size: many; j_call: TRBJ1-4; v_call: TRBV6-5; d_call: -; cdr3_nt: TGTGCCAGCAGTTACAGAGGGGATGAAAAACTGTTTTTT; cdr3_aa: CASSYRGDEKLFF
clone_size: many; j_call: TRBJ1-1; v_call: TRBV7-2; d_call: TRBD1; cdr3_nt: TGTGCCAGCAGCCGGCCCGGCGCAGGGGGTGAAGCTTTCTTT; cdr3_aa: CASSRPGAGGEAFF